This T cell receptor (beta chain) is from a study of cytomegalovirus exposure and HLA in healthy donors listed by TCRdb under 2017. With regard to the full study: An earlier analysis of roughly 500 of the donors reported approximately 290 Gb of sequence data and approximately 110 million unique TCR beta sequences from about 180 million T cells. An early release that covered roughly 600 HLA-typed donors contained around 330 gigabases of sequencing data and 80 million or so unique TCR sequences. Among the roughly 400 genotyped donors, around 81% belonged to the genetic ancestry cluster associated with self-reported Caucasian donors. The study aimed to test whether signatures of past pathogen exposure could be identified by cataloging public T cell receptors. The study used immunosequencing to profile the T cell repertoires of some 600 subjects and linked those repertoires to cytomegalovirus serostatus. Besides the first cohort of under 700 subjects, a separate validation cohort made up of over a hundred different subjects was used. High-throughput TCR immunosequencing, statistical association of individual TCRs with disease status, and machine learning were combined to predict cytomegalovirus infection status. To study patterns of TCR occurrence, a later analysis re-analyzed previously published TCR beta repertoires from 600 to 750 donors and added high-resolution HLA genotyping. In the later analysis, no new phenotypic data were used to find candidate immune exposures; instead, reliance was placed on TCR beta sequences and their occurrence across donors. In an earlier analysis of a few hundred of the donors, high-throughput TCR beta sequencing was used to judge whether each TCR beta V gene segment behaved as functional or pseudogenic. Donor age, sex, ethnicity and CMV serostatus were compiled alongside the repertoire data. In a later genetic analysis, genome-wide SNP genotypes for about 65% of the roughly 670 donors were used, and that subset was treated as a discovery cohort. Every repertoire in the discovery cohort had been generated on one and the same sequencing platform. Class I and class II HLA loci were covered by the typing at four-digit resolution. The number of donors typed differed by locus, with about 629-630 for A, B, C, DRB1 and DQB1, approximately 500 for DQA1, about 610 for DPA1, and around 460 for DPB1. Because of strong linkage in the cohort, 4 to 6 DR-DQ haplotypes were treated as single units for association and clustering. Among over 350 genotyped donors of the cohort, an average of around 240,000 unique TCR beta nucleotide sequences were sequenced per donor, roughly 20% of them non-productive. What the study reported, not specific to this receptor: Immune exposure information for the cohort was limited to CMV serostatus. According to a later genetic analysis, donors in an Asian-associated ancestry cluster had fewer N-insertions in productive TCRs than the roughly 700-donor mean. Presence/absence analyses assumed roughly uniform sequencing depth across donors, an assumption that may not hold. In this cohort, only TCR beta chains were sequenced, and detectable features were limited by the absence of alpha or paired-chain data. A cluster of highly shared sequence variants was judged likely to be a technical artifact of the sequencing pipeline. In a later genetic analysis, a missense DCLRE1C variant was associated with V-gene and J-gene trimming of TCR beta chains, and the association was replicated in an independent cohort. Because counts were too low, about 15 rarely observed V segments, including chromosome 9 orphons, were left out of the earlier analysis of roughly 600 of the donors. A further reported finding was that TCR beta sequences accurately predicted the HLA-A and HLA-B alleles for most subjects in the first cohort. In a later analysis, around 17,000 TCR beta sequences were associated with specific HLA alleles at a false discovery rate of 0.05. Linkage disequilibrium might explain the correlated functional status among segregating V segments, but an unknown experimental factor could not be excluded. In vitro tests confirmed that three of the cytomegalovirus-associated TCR beta chains recognize cytomegalovirus antigens. Some IMGT-functional V segments, including TRBV6-2 and TRBV6-3, could not be distinguished by the 87-base-pair reads and were therefore excluded. The study gave a list of under 200 TCR beta chains associated with cytomegalovirus. A later analysis reported that several top co-occurrence clusters appeared linked to parvovirus B19, influenza, CMV and Epstein-Barr virus. In a later analysis, most CMV-associated TCR beta chains were found to appear HLA-restricted, with HLA associations seemingly driven largely by CMV exposure. While some public TCRs were present in many individuals, most TCR sequences turned up only very rarely across donors. In a later analysis, HLA-associated TCR beta chains showed more clonal expansion and lower generation probabilities than non-associated chains that were equally common. In both the original and validation cohorts, the classifier was reported to diagnose cytomegalovirus status with high specificity and sensitivity. An earlier analysis of approximately 530 of the donors showed that most TCR beta V segments appeared in productive rearrangements either about 87% or about 30% of the time, which broadly matched IMGT annotations. According to a later analysis, TCR association rates differed among HLA loci, with DRB1 alleles showing the most associated TCRs and HLA-C alleles showing the fewest. When HLA alleles, especially DR and DQ, strongly co-occurred, TCR associations were difficult to assign to individual alleles. Because some donors lacked HLA typing at each locus, the association tests relied only on the typed subset. It was suggested by the authors that the approach could potentially be generalized to other disease states and immunological phenotypes.

Preparation of the library involved the immunoSEQ multiplex PCR assay. For the multiplex PCR, a mixture combining 60 forward primers for TCR Vbeta segments and 13 reverse primers for TCR Jbeta segments was used. The CDR3 region of rearranged TCR beta genes was amplified from genomic DNA by a multiplex PCR assay. The amplified TCR beta libraries were sequenced on the Illumina HiSeq System as 87-base-pair reads. In the source study's methods: Across the roughly 600 repertoires, a later analysis counted roughly 77 million unique TCR beta chains, 9.5 million to 13 million of which were shared by at least two donors. Raw reads were error-corrected and collapsed into unique sequences by a nearest-neighbor algorithm in which closely related sequences were merged to remove PCR and sequencing errors. CDR3 sequences were aligned to IMGT reference sequences to assign V, D and J gene segments. For a sequence to be retained, at least a six-nucleotide match to both a V gene segment and a J gene segment was required. A rearrangement counted as productive if the CDR3 had no stop codons and remained in frame with V and J, and every other rearrangement counted as non-productive. Following IMGT convention, CDR3 was defined as the stretch from the second conserved V-encoded cysteine up to the conserved J-encoded phenylalanine. In an earlier analysis of more than 550 of the donors, sequences lacking an unambiguous match to a single V gene segment were excluded. In an earlier analysis of around 590 of the donors, a V segment was called functional when productive rearrangements were above 56.7%, and segregating when the standard deviation between donors exceeded 5%. To diagnose cytomegalovirus status from the catalog of TCR beta chain sequences, a statistical classification framework was built. In a later analysis, TCR nucleotide sequences were compared against IMGT/GENE-DB human TR gene sequences so that V and J genes could be assigned. In a later analysis, CDR3 sequences and most-parsimonious VDJ recombination scenarios were assigned using the TCRdist pipeline. A later analysis defined each TCR beta chain by its CDR3 amino acid sequence plus V-gene family, and excluded reads lacking a unique V-gene family. In a later analysis, fewer than 650 highly shared, low-generation-probability nucleotide sequences were removed to address suspected cross-contamination and a sequencing artifact. In a later analysis, a clonal expansion index was calculated for each public chain from normalized within-repertoire ranks of inferred template counts. Generation probabilities in a later analysis came from a VDJ recombination model fitted to out-of-frame rearrangements, and those results were checked against IGoR. In a later analysis, TCR-TCR, TCR-HLA and TCR-CMV co-occurrence was scored with hypergeometric tests, and a repertoire-size bias correction was applied to TCR pairs. To estimate false discovery rates, a later analysis permuted the HLA or CMV assignments 20 times. In a later analysis, co-occurring TCRs were grouped with DBSCAN, and TCRdist sequence similarity was added when clustering was performed within HLA-allele-positive subsets. Repertoires with fewer than 30,000 or more than 120,000 public chains, plus five repertoires with anomalous nucleotide sharing, were excluded from co-occurrence clustering. Here the immuneACCESS table is served through TCRdb, limited to in-frame sequences with V and J called. Missing clones are a known gap in these copies; in checked studies unresolved V genes cover under half, and the rest lacks a known reason. Clonal size and the V and J genes are those of that table, whereas D and trimming came from the DNA. The sample records around 150,000 clones, more than 65% of which are singletons. The ten largest make up roughly 6.7% of the sample.

In total, approximately 610 healthy bone marrow donors made up the cohort. Cohort members were all nominally healthy when sampled, although unrecorded immune exposures were likely present. The donor tested CMV seropositive, placing the donor among the 250 to 350 seropositive members of the cohort. Each donor provided a peripheral blood sample, and peripheral blood mononuclear cells were used for TCR beta sequencing. Genomic DNA extraction from the blood cell samples was performed with the Qiagen DNeasy Blood Extraction Kit. V gives up 2 bases and J gives up 8 bases, and the segment between their germline ends measures 9 bases. Measured from the cysteine to the phenylalanine, the CDR3 is 12 residues long. Only the CDR3 DNA is retained, 36 bases long and in frame from the first base. The germline V gene (reference sequence) yields PRHDT for CDR1 and FYEKMQ for CDR2. Comments on this clone: There is no known antigen for this receptor. Base qualities are not recorded, but no much larger clone differs from it by a single base.

Material for sequencing was PBMCs. The chain joins TRBV13 to TRBJ1-1; a confident D gene designation cannot be given. The TCR was taken from a man in his fifties in good health and CMV-seropositive. The CDR3 in this case is CASSLLPGEAFF. The nucleotides are TGTGCCAGCAGCTTATTGCCAGGAGAAGCTTTCTTT.